What follows are 21 T cell receptor beta chains derived from one specimen sequenced in a study of T cells in localized non-small cell lung cancer. Profiled with immunoSEQ multiplex PCR; TCRdb holds only in-frame clones, not every one. The sample holds 1,500 to 2,000 clones; approximately 40% are singletons and the top ten take 9.6%. Material: lung tumor tissue, obtained before any cancer treatment. These receptors were collected from a woman aged 35 to 75 with stage I lung adenocarcinoma.

This clone was seen a few times. The V gene is TRBV23-1, the J gene TRBJ2-7; TRBD2 matches at 8 bases. TRBV23-1 is labeled an ORF, and its function is uncertain. With 11 bases clipped from V and 3 bases from J, the junction kept 9 bases outside the gene matches. The CDR3 loop spans 13 amino acids. CDR3 region: CAASGGEFYEQYF. In DNA form, the CDR3 reads TGCGCCGCATCGGGGGGGGAGTTCTACGAGCAGTACTTC.

This clone is labeled as hyperexpanded. J is TRBJ2-3 and V is TRBV19; D is ambiguous. V was clipped by 1 base and J by 3 bases, with 2 bases between them. Germline V gene lookup returns CDR1 LNHDA and CDR2 SQIVND (reference sequence). The CDR3 is made up of 12 amino acids. CDR3 DNA: TGTGCCAGTAGTATAGGGACAGATACGCAGTATTTT. It specifies CASSIGTDTQYF. The whole variable domain, remainder taken from reference TRBV19 and TRBJ2-3, is DGGITQSPKYLFRKEGQNVTLSCEQNLNHDAMYWYRQDPGQGLRLIYYSQIVNDFQKGDIAEGYSVSREKKESFPLTVTSAQKNPTAFYLCASSIGTDTQYFGPGTRLTVL.

The J gene is TRBJ1-1, the V gene TRBV29-1; no firm D call. Germline V CDR1 and CDR2: SQVTM, ANQGSEA. Deletions cut 6 bases from V and 4 bases from J, with 15 bases between. CDR3 length equals 13 residues. This chain's CDR3 is CSVQVSTGTEAFF. The CDR3 nucleotides are TGCAGCGTCCAAGTGTCGACGGGCACTGAAGCTTTCTTT.

This clone has a handful of counts. The chain uses TRBV30 and TRBJ1-6; TRBD1 aligns across 10 bases. Germline V CDR1 and CDR2: GTSNPN, SVGIG (reference sequence). The V segment lost 0 bases and the J segment 7 bases; nucleotides outside the gene matches: 6. This CDR3 comprises 16 residues. CDR3 amino acids: CAWSVEGTGANSPLHF. For the CDR3, the DNA is TGTGCCTGGAGTGTTGAGGGGACAGGGGCCAATTCACCCCTCCACTTT.

In this sample, this clone turned up a few times. This chain connects TRBV30 to TRBJ1-1; weak D call: TRBD1 (5 bases). Germline V gives CDR1 GTSNPN, CDR2 SVGIG (reference sequence). The CDR3 totals 15 residues. Trimming stripped 2 bases from V and 3 bases from J, with 16 bases between. CDR3 nucleotides: TGTGCCTGGAGTCCGGCCAGGGACCTCGACACTGAAGCTTTCTTT. It encodes CAWSPARDLDTEAFF. Using reference TRBV30 and TRBJ1-1 for the parts outside the CDR3, the full variable domain is SQTIHQWPATLVQPVGSPLSLECTVEGTSNPNLYWYRQAAGRGLQLLFYSVGIGQISSEVPQNLSASRPQDRQFILSSKKLLLSDSGFYLCAWSPARDLDTEAFFGQGTRLTVV.

V usage is TRBV4-1 and J usage is TRBJ1-1, with 7 bases identical to TRBD1. The germline CDR1 and CDR2 sequences are MGHRA and YSYEKL. The CDR3 has 18 residues. After removal of 3 bases from V and 5 bases from J, the junction contained 18 bases not matched to a gene. CDR3 region: CASSHPGQNGRAKTEAFF. For the CDR3, the DNA is TGCGCCAGCAGCCACCCGGGACAGAATGGTAGAGCGAAGACTGAAGCTTTCTTT.

The chain is built from TRBV19 and TRBJ1-2; D uncertain. Deletions cut 7 bases from V and 2 bases from J, with 5 bases between. There are 11 residues in the CDR3. Per the germline V gene, CDR1 is LNHDA and CDR2 is SQIVND (reference sequence). The CDR3 loop is CASTANYGYTF. CDR3 DNA: TGTGCCAGTACAGCGAACTATGGCTACACCTTC.

The chain carries TRBV6-8 and TRBJ2-2; D might be TRBD2 (5 bases). Per germline, CDR1 MNHGY and CDR2 SAAAGT. The CDR3 is 13 residues long. V shed 0 bases and J shed 6 bases, with 5 bases lying between them. In nucleotides, the CDR3 is TGTGCCAGCAGTTACTCGCGGGCCGGGGAGCTGTTTTTT. Translated, it gives CASSYSRAGELFF.

The V gene is TRBV19, the J gene TRBJ1-1; D unclear. The V gene lost 5 bases and the J gene lost 1 base, with 8 bases spanning the gap. CDR3 length: 13 amino acids. The germline V gene has CDR1 LNHDA and CDR2 SQIVND (reference sequence). The CDR3: CASSPLRNTEAFF. The CDR3 DNA follows: TGTGCCAGTAGTCCGCTTAGGAACACTGAAGCTTTCTTT.

This clone was recorded a few times. The chain joins TRBV6-8 to TRBJ1-1, with D tentatively TRBD1 (5 bases). With 6 bases removed from V and 1 base from J, the gap between germline ends came to 9 bases. This CDR3 is built from 13 residues. Germline-derived CDR1 and CDR2 are MNHGY and SAAAGT. CDR3 protein: CASRLTGNTEAFF. Here the CDR3 DNA reads TGTGCCAGCAGGCTTACAGGGAACACTGAAGCTTTCTTT.

This clone was observed a handful of times. V usage is TRBV9 and J usage is TRBJ1-1; D is unclear. Trimming took off 5 bases at V and 1 base at J, with 6 bases between the two ends. The CDR3 loop spans 12 amino acids. CDR1 is SGDLS, CDR2 YYNGEE, per germline. The CDR3: CASSIRNTEAFF. CDR3 coding DNA: TGTGCCAGCAGTATCCGGAACACTGAAGCTTTCTTT.

V gene TRBV19 combines with J gene TRBJ1-2; TRBD1 matches 9 bases. Germline lookup yields CDR1 LNHDA and CDR2 SQIVND (reference sequence). The CDR3 has 14 amino acids. Trimming took 8 bases from V and 1 from J; bases not matched to a gene: 5. The CDR3 loop is CASGRTGDNYGYTF. In nucleotides, the CDR3 is TGTGCCAGTGGCAGGACAGGGGATAACTATGGCTACACCTTC.

Comments on this clone: Germline and junction disagree at one end, which may indicate a read error. Some base could not be read or is ambiguous, and its residue is marked X. V usage is TRBV6-8 and J usage is TRBJ1-3; no firm D call. The CDR3 length is 14 residues. The germline V gene encodes CDR1 MNHGY and CDR2 SAAAGT. This CDR3 reads CASSYEVSGNXIYF. The CDR3 nucleotides are TGTGCCAGCAGTTACGAAGTCTCTGGAAACAYCATATATTTT.

This chain connects TRBV18 to TRBJ1-1, with D hard to call. Trimming took 1 base from V and 1 from J, leaving 7 bases between them. CDR3 size: 14 residues. Germline lookup yields CDR1 KGHSH and CDR2 LQKENI. The CDR3 is CASSPQRRNTEAFF. Written as DNA, the CDR3 is TGTGCCAGCTCACCACAAAGGAGGAACACTGAAGCTTTCTTT.

This clone has more than one count but fewer than ten. In nucleotides, the CDR3 is TGTGCCAGCAGCTCCGAGCAGGGGGAGGGACAGCCCCAGCATTTT. Amino acids: CASSSEQGEGQPQHF. The chain combines TRBV11-3 with TRBJ1-5, with TRBD1 matching over 7 bases. Germline assignment: CDR1 SGHNT and CDR2 YENEEA. With V trimmed by 4 bases and J by 7 bases, 10 bases remained unmatched. CDR3 length: 15 residues.

This clone is large in the sample. The CDR3 here is CASSYRTFSNQPQHF. In nucleotides, the CDR3 is TGTGCCAGCAGTTATCGGACATTTAGCAATCAGCCCCAGCATTTT. The chain uses TRBV6-8 and TRBJ1-5; D might be TRBD1 (5 bases). Germline loops: CDR1 MNHGY, CDR2 SAAAGT. V lost 3 bases and J lost 0, with 9 bases in between. CDR3 length: 15 residues.

The gene calls are TRBV18 and TRBJ1-1; D unclear. Germline CDR1 is KGHSH and CDR2 is LQKENI. The V gene lost 6 bases and the J gene lost 5 bases, with 10 bases spanning the gap. The CDR3 has 12 residues. This CDR3 is CASSVSRTEAFF. The CDR3 region has the DNA TGTGCCAGCTCCGTCTCCAGGACTGAAGCTTTCTTT.

This clone came up a few times. This chain links TRBV6-1 with TRBJ2-5; 15 nucleotides line up with TRBD2. Unmatched junction bases numbered 4, after V lost 0 bases and J lost 2 bases. The germline gives CDR1 MNHNS, CDR2 SASEGT. The CDR3 loop spans 18 amino acids. CDR3 DNA sequence: TGTGCCAGCAGTGAAGCCTCCGGGACTAGCGGGGGGCAAGAGACCCAGTACTTC. Translation: CASSEASGTSGGQETQYF.

There are a few counts of this clone. V gene TRBV4-1 combines with J gene TRBJ2-7; perhaps TRBD2 as D (6 bases). The V and J ends lost 0 bases and 7 bases respectively, with 16 bases between them. Germline CDR1 MGHRA, CDR2 YSYEKL. CDR3 length: 15 amino acids. CDR3 bases: TGCGCCAGCAGCCAAGATTCGAGGAGGGTCGGGGAGCAGTACTTC. It encodes CASSQDSRRVGEQYF.

This clone was detected a few times. The chain joins TRBV19 to TRBJ1-3; no reliable D call. V was clipped by 2 bases and J by 0 bases, with 14 bases between them. Per germline, CDR1 LNHDA and CDR2 SQIVND (reference sequence). This CDR3 comprises 17 residues. In nucleotides, the CDR3 is TGTGCCAGTAGTATATTTGTTTCAGCCGTCTCTGGAAACACCATATATTTT. Translated: CASSIFVSAVSGNTIYF.

V is TRBV6-8 and J is TRBJ2-3; D unresolved. The CDR3 runs to 14 residues. The V end was cut by 8 bases, the J end by 0 bases, with 12 bases between. Looked up from germline, CDR1 is MNHGY and CDR2 is SAAAGT. CDR3: CASHERTSTDTQYF. DNA of the CDR3: TGTGCCAGCCACGAGCGAACTAGCACAGATACGCAGTATTTT.